Sequencing of this TCR beta chain was carried out in a study of T cells in tumors after PD-1 blockade. Overall study context: During anti-PD-1 treatment, some patients continued daily vismodegib 150 mg.

Data came from immunoSEQ multiplex PCR; TCRdb stores just in-frame clones and leaves some out. The repertoire holds tens of thousands of clones, with over 65% as singletons. As regards this clone: Its antigen is unidentified.

Germline loops: CDR1 LGHDT, CDR2 YNNKEL (reference sequence). CDR3 length: 13 residues. With V trimmed by 6 bases and J by 4 bases, 5 bases remained unmatched. Regarding the study as a whole: Some novel exhausted tumor clones appeared in pre-treatment blood, suggesting peripheral recruitment.

The sequence was obtained from a human donor with basal cell carcinoma. This chain links TRBV3-1 (or the pseudogene TRBV3-2) with TRBJ2-7; 8 nucleotides match TRBD1. This material consisted of PBMCs, taken after anti-PD-1 treatment. CDR3 nucleotides: TGTGCCAGCAGGGGACAGGAGGCTTACGAGCAGTACTTC. The encoded protein is CASRGQEAYEQYF.